This T cell receptor beta chain was identified during a study of cytomegalovirus exposure and HLA in healthy donors. Worth noting for this clone: The antigen is not known.

Regarding the study as a whole: Researchers reported that a few CMV-associated chains were confirmed in vitro as CMV antigen-specific. The study put under 200 TCR beta chains on its list as cytomegalovirus-associated.

Profiled with immunoSEQ multiplex PCR; TCRdb holds only in-frame clones, not every one. The sample records about 98,000 clones, roughly 85% being singletons. This sequence originates from a woman aged 25 to 39 in good health and CMV-seronegative. The sequenced material came from PBMCs.

CDR3 sequence (DNA): TGTGCCAGCAGCATCCTAGCGGGAGGCACAGATACGCAGTATTTT. Its protein product is CASSILAGGTDTQYF. The chain carries TRBV7-6 and TRBJ2-3; 10 nucleotides agree with TRBD2. This CDR3 contains 15 residues. CDR1 and CDR2 (germline): SGHVS, FNYEAQ. The J segment lost 1 base and the V segment lost 5 bases, leaving 3 bases of the junction unmatched.